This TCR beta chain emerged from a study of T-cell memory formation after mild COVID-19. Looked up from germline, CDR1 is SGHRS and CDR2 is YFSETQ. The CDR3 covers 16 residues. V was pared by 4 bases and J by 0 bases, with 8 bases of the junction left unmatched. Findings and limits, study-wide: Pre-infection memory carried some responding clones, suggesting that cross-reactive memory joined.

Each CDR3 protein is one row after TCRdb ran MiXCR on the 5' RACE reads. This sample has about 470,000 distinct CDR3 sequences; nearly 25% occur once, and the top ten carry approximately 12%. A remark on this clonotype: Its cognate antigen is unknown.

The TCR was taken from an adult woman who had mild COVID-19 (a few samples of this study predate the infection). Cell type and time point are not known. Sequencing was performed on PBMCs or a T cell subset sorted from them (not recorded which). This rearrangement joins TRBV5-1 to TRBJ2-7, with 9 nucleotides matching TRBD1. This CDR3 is CASSTGQGSSSYEQYF. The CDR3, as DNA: TGCGCCAGCAGCACCGGACAGGGGTCGAGCTCCTACGAGCAGTACTTC.